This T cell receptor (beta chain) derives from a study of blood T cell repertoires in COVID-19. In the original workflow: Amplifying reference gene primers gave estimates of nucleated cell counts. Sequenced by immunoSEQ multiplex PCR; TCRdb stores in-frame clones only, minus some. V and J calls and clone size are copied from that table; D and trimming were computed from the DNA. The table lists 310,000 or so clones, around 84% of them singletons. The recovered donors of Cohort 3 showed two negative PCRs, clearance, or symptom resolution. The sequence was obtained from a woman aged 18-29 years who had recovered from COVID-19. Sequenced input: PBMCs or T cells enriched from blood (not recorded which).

Here the CDR3 DNA reads TGCGCCAGCAGCCCCTCAACTTTAGACAGGTCTCCCTTCTATGGCTACACCTTC. Its protein product is CASSPSTLDRSPFYGYTF. The chain recombines TRBV5-1 with TRBJ1-2; weak D call: TRBD1 (6 bases). The CDR3 has 18 residues. CDR1 and CDR2 from the germline V gene are SGHRS and YFSETQ. Trimming cost V 4 bases and J 4 bases, with 26 bases left between them.